This T cell receptor beta chain was profiled in a study of T cells after yellow fever vaccination. Whole-study results and caveats: Secondary responses were weaker yet peaked faster, day 5 versus 15.

This clonotype was counted at least ten times. Its antigen is as yet unknown. The TCR cDNA carried a universal primer site and UMIs from 5'RACE template switching. TCRdb redid the calling of the 5' RACE reads with MiXCR, one entry per CDR3 protein. This table has roughly 120,000 distinct CDR3 sequences, roughly 8.9% appearing once. The CDR3 is 14 amino acids. Germline CDR1 SGHTS, CDR2 YDEGEE. Trimming removed 0 bases from V and 5 bases from J, with 11 bases in between. Material: CD8+ T cells sorted from PBMCs, obtained 45 days after the yellow fever booster vaccination. The rearrangement joins TRBV5-8 to TRBJ2-5; possible D gene TRBD2, 7 bases. The TCR originated in a man aged 25-40 years who received the YFV17D yellow fever vaccine. DNA for the CDR3: TGTGCCAGCAGCTTGGAGGGGGGGCGTGAGACCCAGTACTTC. It specifies CASSLEGGRETQYF.